A single TCR beta chain is shown here with its context. As yet, its antigen is unknown. The V and J ends lost 2 bases and 9 bases, in that order; junction bases with no gene match: 9. Germline V gives CDR1 SGHDT, CDR2 YYEEEE. The CDR3 sequence is 15 residues long. This entry is derived from a study of shared clonotypes between healthy human individuals. Study results and caveats: Incompleteness in sorted-subset sequencing, despite large depth, was shown by rarefaction.

The data were produced by immunoSEQ multiplex PCR, yet TCRdb's version contains in-frame clones alone and is incomplete. Seen here are over a million clones, around three quarters observed once, and the top ten hold around 0.61%. This TCR derives from a man aged 18 to 29 in good health. Some clones in this sample may be carry-over from other donors' samples. Sequencing was performed on memory CD4+ T cells from PBMCs. As to subset: CD45RA-negative fraction. This chain connects TRBV5-6 to TRBJ2-1; TRBD2 matches at 9 bases. Here the CDR3 DNA reads TGTGCCAGCAGCTTAATCGCGGGAGGGCCGGGTGAGCAGTTCTTC. Residues: CASSLIAGGPGEQFF.